The TCR beta chain under discussion was sequenced for a study of T-cell memory formation after mild COVID-19. TCRdb passed the 5' RACE reads through MiXCR, listing each CDR3 protein once. The sample records almost 550,000 distinct CDR3 sequences, about a fifth being singletons. The germline gives CDR1 SEHNR, CDR2 FQNEAQ (reference sequence). Trimming took off 5 bases at V and 7 bases at J, with 17 bases between the two ends. The CDR3 contains 14 residues. This clonotype has only a few counts. The specimen was PBMCs or a T cell subset sorted from them (not recorded which). The sequence was collected from an adult woman who had mild COVID-19 (a few samples of this study predate the infection). Cell type and time point are not known. The rearrangement uses TRBV7-9 and TRBJ1-2, with D maybe TRBD1 (6 bases). This chain's CDR3 is CASSLGQKATGYTF. DNA for the CDR3: TGTGCCAGCAGCCTCGGACAGAAGGCCACTGGCTACACCTTC.